These 26 T cell receptor beta chains share one sample of origin, sequenced in a study of T cells in Graves' hyperthyroidism and ophthalmopathy. Amplification of TCR beta CDR3 regions was performed using RNA transcripts as template. HTBI primers were used for first-round RT-PCR of the TCR CDR3. TCRdb reprocessed the multiplex PCR reads with MiXCR, giving one entry per CDR3 protein. Found here are around 600,000 distinct CDR3 sequences, just under 45% of them singletons; the top ten hold under 8.5%. Sequencing was performed on peripheral blood or thyroid tissue (not recorded which). Receptors were obtained from an adult man with Graves' disease, either hyperthyroidism or ophthalmopathy (not recorded which).

This clonotype has ten or more counts. The chain combines TRBV7-9 with TRBJ1-1, with D perhaps TRBD1 (6 bases). The CDR3 loop spans 14 amino acids. Germline loops: CDR1 SEHNR, CDR2 FQNEAQ (reference sequence). V dropped 0 bases and J dropped 8 bases, with 13 bases sitting between them. The CDR3 nucleotides read TGTGCCAGCAGCTTAGCGGGGGCGCGTCCGGAAGCTTTCTTT. Translation: CASSLAGARPEAFF. Combining the CDR3 with reference TRBV7-9 and TRBJ1-1 gives the whole variable domain DTGVSQNPRHKITKRGQNVTFRCDPISEHNRLYWYRQTLGQGPEFLTYFQNEAQLEKSRLLSDRFSAERPKGSFSTLEIQRTEQGDSAMYLCASSLAGARPEAFFGQGTRLTVV.

In this sample, this clonotype turned up a few times. The chain has TRBV7-2 and TRBJ2-7; TRBD2 agrees at 7 bases. The CDR3 covers 18 residues. V gave up 5 bases and J gave up 3 bases; unmatched junction bases: 19. Germline V gene sequence: CDR1 SGHTA, CDR2 FQGNSA. The chain's CDR3 is CASSPLRAGVRPSYEQYF. For the CDR3, the DNA is TGTGCCAGCAGCCCACTAAGGGCGGGAGTAAGACCCAGCTACGAGCAGTACTTC.

This clonotype showed up just a few times. V is TRBV20-1 and J is TRBJ2-7; D is unresolved. V lost 0 bases to trimming and J lost 0 bases, with 9 bases between them. Per the germline V gene, CDR1 is DFQATT and CDR2 is SNEGSKA (reference sequence). There are 14 residues in the CDR3. This chain's CDR3 is CSARDRWSSYEQYF. CDR3 in DNA: TGCAGTGCTAGAGATCGGTGGAGCTCCTACGAGCAGTACTTC.

The chain combines TRBV24-1 with TRBJ1-4, with a tentative D call TRBD1 (5 bases). Germline V gene data show CDR1 as KGHDR and CDR2 as SFDVKD. Trimming stripped 4 bases from V and 5 bases from J, with 19 bases between. The CDR3 consists of 17 residues. The CDR3 is CATSERTGTSENEKLFF. In DNA form, the CDR3 reads TGTGCCACCAGTGAAAGAACCGGGACTAGCGAGAATGAAAAACTGTTTTTT.

The rearrangement links TRBV7-1 to TRBJ1-1; D gene unclear. TRBV7-1 is treated as an ORF (open reading frame) with a function not yet certain. Trimming shortened V by 0 bases and J by 6 bases, and 14 bases separated the two germline ends. This CDR3 comprises 15 residues. In DNA form, the CDR3 reads TGTGCCAGCAGCTCAGCCACTCGCGGGAGGGCTGAAGCTTTCTTT. This sequence encodes CASSSATRGRAEAFF.

Comment on this clonotype: This may be a read error, as it is one base from a much larger clone. A read error is likely, as this CDR3 ends without the conserved phenylalanine or tryptophan. This chain uses TRBV9 with TRBJ1-2; D remains unclear. Trimming pared 4 bases from V and 8 bases from J, leaving 12 bases between. Per the germline V gene, CDR1 is SGDLS and CDR2 is YYNGEE. This CDR3 is built from 12 residues. This CDR3 reads CASSLGRGGYTL. The CDR3 nucleotides read TGTGCCAGCAGCCTGGGCCGCGGGGGCTACACCCTC.

The chain joins TRBV6-4 to TRBJ1-2, with a weak D call TRBD1 (5 bases). Germline V CDR1 and CDR2: MRHNA, SNTAGT. Trimming cost V 2 bases and J 4 bases, with 14 bases left between them. The CDR3 is 15 residues long. The CDR3 DNA reads TGTGCCAGCAGTGACGGGACTTCTTCGGGCTATGGCTACACCTTC. The encoded protein is CASSDGTSSGYGYTF.

This clonotype occurred once. V and J are TRBV10-3 and TRBJ1-2; D gene uncertain. Trimming removed 4 bases at V and 5 bases at J, with 11 bases between. CDR1 is ENHRY and CDR2 is SYGVKD in the germline V gene. The CDR3 length is 13 residues. The CDR3 protein is CAISVGRIYGYTF. The CDR3 DNA follows: TGTGCCATCAGTGTTGGCAGAATTTATGGCTACACCTTC.

The rearrangement uses TRBV2 and TRBJ1-5; TRBD1 is a possible D gene (5 bases). Germline-derived CDR1 and CDR2 are SNHLY and FYNNEI. The length of the CDR3 is 14 residues. V was shortened by 6 bases and J by 3 bases, with 12 bases between the two germline ends. The DNA of the CDR3 is TGTGCCAGCAGGGCAGGGCAAACCAATCAGCCCCAGCATTTT. It translates to CASRAGQTNQPQHF.

In regard to this clonotype: A much larger clone differs by one base, so this may be a read error. V usage is TRBV20-1 and J usage is TRBJ1-5; D may be TRBD1 (6 bases). V lost 6 bases and J 12 bases, leaving 12 bases between the germline ends. There are 10 residues in the CDR3. Germline V gene data show CDR1 as DFQATT and CDR2 as SNEGSKA (reference sequence). The CDR3 spells CSAIDRCQHF. The DNA of the CDR3 is TGCAGTGCCATAGACAGGTGCCAGCATTTT.

The rearrangement joins TRBV15 to TRBJ1-3; possibly TRBD1 for D (6 bases). Germline-derived CDR1 and CDR2 are LNHNV and YYDKDF (reference sequence). This CDR3 comprises 15 residues. V was trimmed by 3 bases and J by 4 bases, leaving 13 bases between them. CDR3 residues: CATSSPGQLGNTIYF. As DNA, the CDR3 is TGTGCCACCAGCAGCCCCGGACAGCTCGGAAACACCATATATTTT.

The CDR3 here is CASSFLEGLQAFF. Here the CDR3 DNA reads TGTGCCAGTAGTTTTTTAGAGGGTCTTCAAGCTTTCTTT. The J gene is TRBJ1-1, the V gene TRBV19; D is ambiguous. CDR3 length equals 13 residues. CDR1 and CDR2 (germline): LNHDA, SQIVND (reference sequence). Trimming pared 5 bases from V and 9 bases from J, leaving 16 bases between.

J is TRBJ1-4 and V is TRBV24-1; D is unclear. V was trimmed by 5 bases and J by 14 bases, leaving 14 bases between them. CDR1 is KGHDR, CDR2 SFDVKD, per germline. The CDR3 runs 12 residues. CDR3 protein: CATSASGEGLFF. As DNA, the CDR3 is TGTGCCACCAGTGCCTCCGGGGAGGGCCTGTTTTTT.

This clonotype has a count of ten or more. The rearrangement uses TRBV25-1 and TRBJ1-1, with a possible D match to TRBD1 (6 bases). The CDR3 spans 15 residues. CDR1 and CDR2 from the germline V gene are MGHDK and SYGVNS. The V end lost 2 bases, the J end lost 0 bases, and 10 bases lay between the germline ends. The CDR3 bases are TGTGCCAGCAGTGAACGGACAGCTATGAACACTGAAGCTTTCTTT. It is translated as CASSERTAMNTEAFF.

The chain employs TRBV12-3 or TRBV12-4 and TRBJ1-4; perhaps TRBD1 as D (5 bases). The CDR3 covers 15 residues. Trimming stripped 2 bases from V and 8 bases from J, with 15 bases between. The CDR3 sequence is CASSLLRGGEEKLFF. The CDR3 DNA sequence: TGTGCCAGCAGTTTACTTCGGGGCGGGGAGGAAAAACTGTTTTTT.

In the case of this clonotype: A much bigger clone sits one base away, suggesting this may be a read error. The rearrangement uses TRBV10-3 and TRBJ1-3; possible D gene TRBD1, 5 bases. CDR3 length: 13 residues. CDR1 and CDR2 (germline): ENHRY, SYGVKD. Trimming shortened V by 5 bases and J by 1 base, and 6 bases separated the two germline ends. CDR3 region: CAISTGSGNTIYF. For the CDR3, the DNA is TGTGCCATCAGTACAGGTTCTGGAAACACCATATATTTT.

On this clonotype: Its ends do not fully match the called genes, so a read error is possible. The V call is TRBV9, the J call TRBJ1-2; tentative D call: TRBD1 (5 bases). The CDR3 contains 14 residues. The germline CDR1 and CDR2 sequences are SGDLS and YYNGEE. The CDR3 DNA follows: TGTGCCAGCAGCGATGGTGGGACTAACTATCGCTACACCTTC. Its protein product is CASSDGGTNYRYTF.

The chain has TRBV7-8 and TRBJ1-1; D might be TRBD1 (5 bases). The length of the CDR3 is 15 residues. V was pared by 4 bases and J by 6 bases, with 18 bases between. Germline values: CDR1 SGHVS, CDR2 FQNEAQ. This chain's CDR3 is CASSSQGVEYPEAFF. The CDR3 bases are TGTGCCAGCAGCTCCCAGGGAGTTGAATATCCTGAAGCTTTCTTT.

This clonotype has a handful of counts. A read error may account for a junction end that differs from germline. This rearrangement joins TRBV7-2 to TRBJ1-6; D perhaps matches TRBD1 (5 bases). The CDR3 runs 16 residues. Germline lookup yields CDR1 SGHTA and CDR2 FQGNSA. In nucleotides, the CDR3 is TGTGCCAGCAGTTTAGCCCCGACAGTTCGTGATTCACCCCTCCACTTT. This translates into CASSLAPTVRDSPLHF.

In this sample, this clonotype turned up a few times. The chain has TRBV5-1 and TRBJ1-1; D ambiguous. The germline V gene has CDR1 SGHRS and CDR2 YFSETQ. V was cut by 0 bases and J by 1 base, with 10 bases left in between. The CDR3 covers 15 residues. CDR3 bases: TGCGCCAGCAGCTTGGTGCTAGGAGAGAACACTGAAGCTTTCTTT. It yields the protein CASSLVLGENTEAFF.

This clonotype was detected ten times or more. The chain links TRBV2 to TRBJ1-5; tentatively, D is TRBD1 (5 bases). From germline, CDR1 is SNHLY and CDR2 FYNNEI. The CDR3 consists of 14 residues. Trimming left V 6 bases short and J 4 bases short, with 13 bases between. CDR3 sequence reads: CASRGTAPNQPQHF. CDR3 DNA: TGTGCCAGCAGGGGGACGGCACCTAATCAGCCCCAGCATTTT.

This clonotype was detected ten times or more. V usage is TRBV10-2 and J usage is TRBJ1-5; D is perhaps TRBD1 (5 bases). CDR3 length: 15 residues. Germline CDR1 reads WSHSY; CDR2 reads SAAADI. The V gene lost 0 bases and the J gene lost 6 bases, with 12 bases spanning the gap. DNA for the CDR3: TGCGCCAGCAGTGAGTCCCAGGGCCAAGGTCAGCCCCAGCATTTT. It yields the protein CASSESQGQGQPQHF.

This clonotype showed up many times. The CDR3 here is CASSVQGSYGYTF. The DNA of the CDR3 is TGCGCCAGCAGCGTACAGGGGTCCTATGGCTACACCTTC. The chain uses TRBV5-1 and TRBJ1-2; 7 bases fit TRBD1. Germline trimming cut 4 bases from V and 4 bases from J; bases unmatched to any gene: 4. The CDR3 spans 13 residues. Germline lookup yields CDR1 SGHRS and CDR2 YFSETQ.

This clonotype appeared once. This chain uses TRBV25-1 with TRBJ2-5; D is uncertain. Trimming removed 5 bases from V and 3 bases from J, with 7 bases in between. The length of the CDR3 is 12 residues. Looked up from germline, CDR1 is MGHDK and CDR2 is SYGVNS. The CDR3 region is CASSPAKETQYF. The CDR3 DNA is TGTGCCAGCAGTCCGGCCAAAGAGACCCAGTACTTC.

The rearrangement uses TRBV2 and TRBJ1-5, with D perhaps TRBD1 (6 bases). CDR3 length equals 16 residues. Per the germline V gene, CDR1 is SNHLY and CDR2 is FYNNEI. The ends were cut back, 5 bases at V and 0 bases at J, with 14 bases in the middle. CDR3 amino acids: CASSLGGGYSNQPQHF. The CDR3 DNA is TGTGCCAGCAGTTTAGGGGGTGGATATAGCAATCAGCCCCAGCATTTT.

This clonotype was observed a few times. The J gene is TRBJ1-1, the V gene TRBV10-3; 10 nucleotides agree with TRBD1. This CDR3 has 15 amino acids. V shed 6 bases and J 0 bases; nucleotides not matched to a gene: 4. In germline, CDR1 is ENHRY, CDR2 SYGVKD. The CDR3 is CAIRPDRGVNTEAFF. The CDR3 region has the DNA TGTGCCATCAGACCGGACAGGGGGGTGAACACTGAAGCTTTCTTT.